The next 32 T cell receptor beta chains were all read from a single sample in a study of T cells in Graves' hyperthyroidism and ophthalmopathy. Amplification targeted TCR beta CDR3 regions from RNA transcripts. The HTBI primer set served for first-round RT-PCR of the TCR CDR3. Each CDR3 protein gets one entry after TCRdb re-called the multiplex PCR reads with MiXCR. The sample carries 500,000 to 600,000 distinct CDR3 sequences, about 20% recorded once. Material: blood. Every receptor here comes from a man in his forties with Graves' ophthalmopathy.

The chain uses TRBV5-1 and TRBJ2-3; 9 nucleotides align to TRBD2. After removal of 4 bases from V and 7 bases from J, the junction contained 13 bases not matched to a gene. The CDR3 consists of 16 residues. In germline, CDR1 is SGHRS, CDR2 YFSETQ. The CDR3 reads CASSGSGGGAWNTQYF. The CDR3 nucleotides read TGCGCCAGCAGCGGGTCGGGCGGGGGGGCCTGGAATACGCAGTATTTT.

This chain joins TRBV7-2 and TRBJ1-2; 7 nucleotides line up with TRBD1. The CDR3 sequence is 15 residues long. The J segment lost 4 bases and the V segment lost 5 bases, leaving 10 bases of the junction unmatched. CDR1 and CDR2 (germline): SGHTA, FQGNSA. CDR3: CASSPSAGGIYGYTF. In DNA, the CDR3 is TGTGCCAGCAGCCCGTCGGCAGGGGGGATCTATGGCTACACCTTC.

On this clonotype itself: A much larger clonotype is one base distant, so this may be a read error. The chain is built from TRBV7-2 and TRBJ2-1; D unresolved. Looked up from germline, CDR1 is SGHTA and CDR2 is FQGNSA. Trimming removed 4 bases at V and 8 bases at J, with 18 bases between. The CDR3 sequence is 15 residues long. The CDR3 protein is CASSSRLLGWDEQFF. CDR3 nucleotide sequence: TGTGCCAGCAGCTCCAGACTCCTCGGGTGGGATGAGCAGTTCTTC.

The CDR3 DNA reads TGTGCCAGTAGGGGGCTAGCGAACAACAATGAGCAGTTCTTC. This sequence encodes CASRGLANNNEQFF. This sequence joins TRBV19 and TRBJ2-1; D might be TRBD2 (6 bases). The CDR3 is 14 residues long. Germline V lookup: CDR1 LNHDA, CDR2 SQIVND (reference sequence). Trimming shortened V by 6 bases and J by 5 bases, and 14 bases separated the two germline ends.

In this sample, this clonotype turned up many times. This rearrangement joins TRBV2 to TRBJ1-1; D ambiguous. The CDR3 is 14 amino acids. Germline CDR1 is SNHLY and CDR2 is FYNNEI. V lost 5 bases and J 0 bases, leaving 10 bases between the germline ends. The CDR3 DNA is TGTGCCAGCAGTTTTTCGACTATGAACACTGAAGCTTTCTTT. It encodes CASSFSTMNTEAFF.

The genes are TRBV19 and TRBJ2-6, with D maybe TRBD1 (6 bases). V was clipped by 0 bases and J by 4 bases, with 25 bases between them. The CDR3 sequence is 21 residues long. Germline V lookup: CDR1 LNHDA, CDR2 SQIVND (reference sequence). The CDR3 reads CASSIDGYKDSYLEGANVLTF. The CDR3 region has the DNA TGTGCCAGTAGTATAGATGGATATAAGGACAGTTATCTCGAAGGGGCCAACGTCCTGACTTTC.

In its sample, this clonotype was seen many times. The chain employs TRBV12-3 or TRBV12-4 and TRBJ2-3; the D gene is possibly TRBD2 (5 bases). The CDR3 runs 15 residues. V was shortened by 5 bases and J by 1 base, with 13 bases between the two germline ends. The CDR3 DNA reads TGTGCCAGCAGTCCCCTAACTAGACGCACAGATACGCAGTATTTT. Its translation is CASSPLTRRTDTQYF.

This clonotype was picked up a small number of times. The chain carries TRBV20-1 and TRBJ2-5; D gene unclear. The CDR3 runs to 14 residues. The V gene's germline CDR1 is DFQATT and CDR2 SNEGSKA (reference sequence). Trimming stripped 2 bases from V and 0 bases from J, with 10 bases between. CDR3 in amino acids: CSARKPDNQETQYF. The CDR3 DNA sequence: TGCAGTGCTAGAAAACCCGACAACCAAGAGACCCAGTACTTC.

CDR3 in DNA: TGCAGTGCTAGAGATGGAGCCGGGACGGTGCAAGCCAACGTCCTGACTTTC. It yields the protein CSARDGAGTVQANVLTF. The chain recombines TRBV20-1 with TRBJ2-6; TRBD1 or TRBD2 may be the D gene (5 bases each). The CDR3 spans 17 residues. The germline V gene encodes CDR1 DFQATT and CDR2 SNEGSKA (reference sequence). V lost 0 bases to trimming and J lost 7 bases, with 19 bases between them.

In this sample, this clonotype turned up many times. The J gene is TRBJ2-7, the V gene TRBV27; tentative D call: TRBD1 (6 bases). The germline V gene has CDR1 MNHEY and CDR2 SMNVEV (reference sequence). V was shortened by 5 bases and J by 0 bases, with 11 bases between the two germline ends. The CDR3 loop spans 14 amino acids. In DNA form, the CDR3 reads TGTGCCAGCAGTCAGCAGGGGCTCTCCTACGAGCAGTACTTC. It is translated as CASSQQGLSYEQYF.

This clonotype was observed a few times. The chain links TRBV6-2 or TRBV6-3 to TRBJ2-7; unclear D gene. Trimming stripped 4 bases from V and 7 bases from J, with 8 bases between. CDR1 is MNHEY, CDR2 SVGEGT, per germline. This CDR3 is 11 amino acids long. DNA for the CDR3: TGTGCCAGCAGTTCGACTTGGGAGCAGTACTTC. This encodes CASSSTWEQYF.

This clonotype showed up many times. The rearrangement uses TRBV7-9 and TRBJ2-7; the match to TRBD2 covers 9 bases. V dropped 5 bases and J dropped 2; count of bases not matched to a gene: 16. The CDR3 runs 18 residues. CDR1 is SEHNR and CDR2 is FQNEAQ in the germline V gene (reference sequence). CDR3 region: CASSPTRGLAGDPYEQYF. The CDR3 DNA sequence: TGTGCCAGCAGCCCAACGAGGGGATTAGCGGGAGACCCCTACGAGCAGTACTTC.

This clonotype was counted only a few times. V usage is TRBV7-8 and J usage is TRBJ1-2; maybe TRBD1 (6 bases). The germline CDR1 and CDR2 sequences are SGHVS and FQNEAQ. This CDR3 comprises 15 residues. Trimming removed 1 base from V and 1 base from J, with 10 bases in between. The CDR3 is CASSLDQGNNYGYTF. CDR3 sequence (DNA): TGTGCCAGCAGCTTAGATCAGGGGAATAACTATGGCTACACCTTC.

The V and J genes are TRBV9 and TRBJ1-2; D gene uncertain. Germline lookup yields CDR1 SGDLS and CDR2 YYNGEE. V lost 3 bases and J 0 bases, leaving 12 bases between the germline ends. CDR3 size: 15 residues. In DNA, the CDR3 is TGTGCCAGCAGCGGAGGACCGGGTTCTAACTATGGCTACACCTTC. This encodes CASSGGPGSNYGYTF.

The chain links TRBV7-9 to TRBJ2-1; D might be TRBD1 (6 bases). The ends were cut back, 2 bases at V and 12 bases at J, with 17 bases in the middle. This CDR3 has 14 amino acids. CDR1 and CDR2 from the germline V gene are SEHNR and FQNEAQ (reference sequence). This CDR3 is CASSLSAVTRGQFF. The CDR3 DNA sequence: TGTGCCAGCAGCTTAAGCGCTGTGACCAGGGGGCAGTTCTTC.

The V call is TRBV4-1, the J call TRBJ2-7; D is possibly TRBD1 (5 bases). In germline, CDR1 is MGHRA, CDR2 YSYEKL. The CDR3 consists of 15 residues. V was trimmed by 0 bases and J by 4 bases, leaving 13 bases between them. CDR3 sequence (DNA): TGCGCCAGCAGCCAAGATCCGGCAGGGATATACGAGCAGTACTTC. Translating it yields CASSQDPAGIYEQYF.

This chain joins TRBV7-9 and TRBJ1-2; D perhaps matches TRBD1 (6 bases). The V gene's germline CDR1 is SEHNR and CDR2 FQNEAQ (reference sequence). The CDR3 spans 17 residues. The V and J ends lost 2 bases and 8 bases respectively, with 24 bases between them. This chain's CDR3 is CASSLQLDRNLWKGYTF. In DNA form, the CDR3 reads TGTGCCAGCAGCTTACAGTTAGACAGGAATCTATGGAAGGGCTACACCTTC.

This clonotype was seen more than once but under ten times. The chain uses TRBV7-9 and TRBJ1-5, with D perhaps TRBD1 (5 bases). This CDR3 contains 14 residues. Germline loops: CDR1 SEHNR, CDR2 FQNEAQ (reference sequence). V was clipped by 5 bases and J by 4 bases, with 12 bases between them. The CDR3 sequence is CASSPQAGNQPQHF. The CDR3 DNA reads TGTGCCAGCAGCCCACAGGCGGGGAATCAGCCCCAGCATTTT.

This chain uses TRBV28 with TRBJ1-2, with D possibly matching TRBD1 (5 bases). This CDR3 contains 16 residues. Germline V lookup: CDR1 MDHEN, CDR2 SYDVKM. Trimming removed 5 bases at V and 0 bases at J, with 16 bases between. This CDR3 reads CASSTPLGGANYGYTF. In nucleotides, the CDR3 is TGTGCCAGCAGTACCCCTCTGGGGGGTGCTAACTATGGCTACACCTTC.

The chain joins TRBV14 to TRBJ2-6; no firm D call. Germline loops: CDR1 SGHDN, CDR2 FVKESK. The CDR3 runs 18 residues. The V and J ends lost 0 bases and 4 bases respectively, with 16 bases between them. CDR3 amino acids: CASSQEDHYPAGANVLTF. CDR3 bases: TGTGCCAGCAGCCAAGAAGACCACTACCCCGCCGGGGCCAACGTCCTGACTTTC.

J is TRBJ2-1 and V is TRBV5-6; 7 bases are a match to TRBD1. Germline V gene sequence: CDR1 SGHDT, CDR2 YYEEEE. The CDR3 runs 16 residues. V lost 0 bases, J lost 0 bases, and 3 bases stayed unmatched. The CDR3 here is CASSLAGQDSYNEQFF. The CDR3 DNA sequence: TGTGCCAGCAGCTTGGCCGGACAGGACTCCTACAATGAGCAGTTCTTC.

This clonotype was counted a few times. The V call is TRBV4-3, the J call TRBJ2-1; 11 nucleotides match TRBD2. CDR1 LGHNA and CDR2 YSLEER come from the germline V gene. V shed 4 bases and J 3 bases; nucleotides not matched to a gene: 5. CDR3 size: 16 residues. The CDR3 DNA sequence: TGCGCCAGCAGCCCTTTTAGCGGGGGGGTCTACAATGAGCAGTTCTTC. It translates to CASSPFSGGVYNEQFF.

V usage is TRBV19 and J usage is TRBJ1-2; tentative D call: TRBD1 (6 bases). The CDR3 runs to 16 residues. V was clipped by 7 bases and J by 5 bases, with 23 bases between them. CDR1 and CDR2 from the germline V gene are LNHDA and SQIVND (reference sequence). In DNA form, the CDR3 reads TGTGCCAGTACCCTAACCGGACAGACTCTTTATTATGGCTACACCTTC. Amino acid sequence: CASTLTGQTLYYGYTF.

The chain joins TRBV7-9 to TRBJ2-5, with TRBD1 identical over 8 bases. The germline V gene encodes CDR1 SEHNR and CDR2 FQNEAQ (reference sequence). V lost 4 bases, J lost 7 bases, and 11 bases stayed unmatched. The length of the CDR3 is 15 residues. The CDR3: CASSSPGGVSGTQYF. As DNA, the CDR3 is TGTGCCAGCAGCTCCCCAGGGGGCGTTTCAGGGACCCAGTACTTC.

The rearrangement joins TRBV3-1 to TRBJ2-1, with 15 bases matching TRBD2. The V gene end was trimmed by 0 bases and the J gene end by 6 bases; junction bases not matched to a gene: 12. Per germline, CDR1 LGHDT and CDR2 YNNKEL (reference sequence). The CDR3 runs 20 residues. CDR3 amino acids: CASSQDPRTSGRGLANEQFF. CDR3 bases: TGTGCCAGCAGCCAAGACCCCCGGACTAGCGGGAGGGGTCTGGCCAATGAGCAGTTCTTC.

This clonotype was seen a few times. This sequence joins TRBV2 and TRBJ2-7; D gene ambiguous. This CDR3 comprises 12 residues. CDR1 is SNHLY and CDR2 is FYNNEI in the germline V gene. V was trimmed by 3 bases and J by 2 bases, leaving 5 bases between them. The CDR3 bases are TGTGCCAGCAGTGACGAACCCTACGAGCAGTACTTC. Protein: CASSDEPYEQYF.

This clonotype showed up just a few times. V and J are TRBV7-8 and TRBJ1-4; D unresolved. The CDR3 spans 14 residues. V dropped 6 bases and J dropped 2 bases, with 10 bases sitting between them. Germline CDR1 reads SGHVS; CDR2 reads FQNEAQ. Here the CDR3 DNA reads TGTGCCAGCAGATCGGTGGTGACTAATGAAAAACTGTTTTTT. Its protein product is CASRSVVTNEKLFF.

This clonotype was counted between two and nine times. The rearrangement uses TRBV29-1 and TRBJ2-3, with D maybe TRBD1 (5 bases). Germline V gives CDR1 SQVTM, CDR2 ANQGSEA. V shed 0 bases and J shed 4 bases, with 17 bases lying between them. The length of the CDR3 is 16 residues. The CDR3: CSVEDERGQLPDTQYF. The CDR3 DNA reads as TGCAGCGTTGAAGATGAAAGGGGCCAACTTCCAGATACGCAGTATTTT.

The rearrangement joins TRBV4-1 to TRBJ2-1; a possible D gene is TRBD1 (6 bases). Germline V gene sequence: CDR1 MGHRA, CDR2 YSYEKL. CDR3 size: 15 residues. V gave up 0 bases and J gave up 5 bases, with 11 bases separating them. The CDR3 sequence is CASSQEGRGNNEQFF. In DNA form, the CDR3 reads TGCGCCAGCAGCCAAGAGGGCAGGGGCAACAATGAGCAGTTCTTC.

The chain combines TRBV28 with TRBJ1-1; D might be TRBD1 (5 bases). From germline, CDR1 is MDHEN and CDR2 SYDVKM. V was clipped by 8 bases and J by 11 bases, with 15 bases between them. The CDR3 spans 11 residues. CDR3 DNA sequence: TGTGCCAGCGCTCTACAGGAGGGGGCTTTCTTT. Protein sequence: CASALQEGAFF.

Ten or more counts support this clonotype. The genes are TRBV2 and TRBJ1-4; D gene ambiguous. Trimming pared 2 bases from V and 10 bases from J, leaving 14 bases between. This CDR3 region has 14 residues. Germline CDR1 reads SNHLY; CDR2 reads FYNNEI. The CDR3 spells CASSERREPGKLFF. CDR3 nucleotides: TGTGCCAGCAGTGAACGCCGGGAGCCGGGAAAACTGTTTTTT.

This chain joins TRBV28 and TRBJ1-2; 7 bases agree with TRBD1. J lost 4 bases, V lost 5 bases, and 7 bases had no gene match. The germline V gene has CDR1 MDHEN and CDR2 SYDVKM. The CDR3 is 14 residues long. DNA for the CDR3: TGTGCCAGCAGTGCATCGGGACAGCTCTATGGCTACACCTTC. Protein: CASSASGQLYGYTF.